This T cell receptor (beta chain) is from a study of blood T cell repertoires in COVID-19. Study summary: The United States, Italy and Spain were the sources of the acute and convalescent COVID-19 samples. Nucleic acid was either cDNA or gDNA, and it came from T cells, B-cell-depleted T cells, or PBMCs.

In the study's own analysis: Amplification of reference gene primers was used by the study to estimate nucleated cell counts. TCRdb keeps only in-frame clones here, not all; method: immunoSEQ multiplex PCR. V, J and clone size derive from that table, while D and trimming were established from the DNA sequence. This sample has around 150,000 clones, with around four fifths found just once. CDR3 length equals 15 residues. Germline loops: CDR1 SQVTM, CDR2 ANQGSEA. V lost 4 bases to trimming and J lost 5 bases, with 20 bases between them. In this sample, this clone turned up many times. The material sequenced was peripheral blood. The chain combines TRBV29-1 with TRBJ1-1, with a tentative D call TRBD1 (6 bases). This TCR was sampled from a human donor in a cohort sampled during active COVID-19. CDR3 amino acids: CSVGQGSMGRTEAFF. The CDR3 region has the DNA TGCAGCGTTGGGCAGGGGTCAATGGGAAGAACTGAAGCTTTCTTT.